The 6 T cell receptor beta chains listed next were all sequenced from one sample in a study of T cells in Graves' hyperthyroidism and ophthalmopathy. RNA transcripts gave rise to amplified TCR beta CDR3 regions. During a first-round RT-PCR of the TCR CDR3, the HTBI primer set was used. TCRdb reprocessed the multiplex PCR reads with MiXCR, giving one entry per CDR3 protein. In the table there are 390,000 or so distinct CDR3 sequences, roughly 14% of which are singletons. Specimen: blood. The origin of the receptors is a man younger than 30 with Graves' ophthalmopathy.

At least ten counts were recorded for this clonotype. As DNA, the CDR3 is TGTGCCAGCAGCTCGACAGGGGGTTCGAACACTGAAGCTTTCTTT. Protein: CASSSTGGSNTEAFF. The rearrangement uses TRBV11-2 and TRBJ1-1; 9 bases match TRBD1. Germline V lookup: CDR1 SGHAT, CDR2 FQNNGV. This CDR3 spans 15 amino acids. Losses at the gene ends were 4 bases for V and 1 base for J; bases not matched to a gene: 4.

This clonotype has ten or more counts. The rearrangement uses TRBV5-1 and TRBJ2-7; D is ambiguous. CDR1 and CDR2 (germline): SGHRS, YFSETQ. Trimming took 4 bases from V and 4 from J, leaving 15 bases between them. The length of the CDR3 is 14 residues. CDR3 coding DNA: TGCGCCAGCAGCCCCCGCGAGGCAGGATACGAGCAGTACTTC. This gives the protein CASSPREAGYEQYF.

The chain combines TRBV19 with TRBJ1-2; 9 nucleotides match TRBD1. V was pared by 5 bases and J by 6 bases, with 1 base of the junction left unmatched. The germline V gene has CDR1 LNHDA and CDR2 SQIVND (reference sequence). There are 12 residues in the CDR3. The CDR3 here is CASSGDRDGYTF. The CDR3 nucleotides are TGTGCCAGTAGTGGGGACAGGGATGGCTACACCTTC.

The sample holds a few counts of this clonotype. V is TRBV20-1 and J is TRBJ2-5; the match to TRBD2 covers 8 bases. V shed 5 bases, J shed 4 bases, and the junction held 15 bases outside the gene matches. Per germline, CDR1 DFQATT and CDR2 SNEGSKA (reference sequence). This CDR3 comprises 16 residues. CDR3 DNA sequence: TGCAGTGCTTCCTCACAAAAAGGGACTAGGGGAGAGACCCAGTACTTC. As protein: CSASSQKGTRGETQYF.

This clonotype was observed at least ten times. CDR3 protein: CASSLGISTDTQYF. The CDR3 bases are TGTGCCAGCAGCTTAGGAATCTCCACAGATACGCAGTATTTT. This sequence joins TRBV11-2 and TRBJ2-3; D call uncertain. With 1 base removed from V and 2 bases from J, the gap between germline ends came to 7 bases. Per the germline V gene, CDR1 is SGHAT and CDR2 is FQNNGV. The CDR3 spans 14 residues.

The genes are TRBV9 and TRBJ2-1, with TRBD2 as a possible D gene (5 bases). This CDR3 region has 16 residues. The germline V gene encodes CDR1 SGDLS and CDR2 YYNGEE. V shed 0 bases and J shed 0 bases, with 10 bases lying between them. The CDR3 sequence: CASSVAGRSSYNEQFF. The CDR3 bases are TGTGCCAGCAGCGTAGCTGGGAGAAGCTCCTACAATGAGCAGTTCTTC.